The clone carrying this T cell receptor (beta chain) showed up many times. This entry comes from a study of tumor and adjacent non-tumor tissue in lung cancer. Study summary: Aged about 31 to 80 years, patients included approximately 11 men and about 5 women with stage I to III disease.

The CDR3 is 11 amino acids. The V gene's germline CDR1 is DFQATT and CDR2 SNEGSKA (reference sequence). The library came from three nested PCR rounds adapted from ARM-PCR protocols. TCRdb recomputed calls from the multiplex PCR reads with MiXCR, one row per CDR3 protein. The sample contains over 110,000 distinct CDR3 sequences, approximately 66% of which appear only once. This sample's RNA came from whole unsorted tissue. This receptor was obtained from a man aged 55 to 69 with small cell lung cancer. This chain connects TRBV20-1 to TRBJ1-6; TRBD1 matches at 7 bases. The source material was lung tumor tissue. CDR3 DNA sequence: TGCCCCAGGGGGGCAAATTCACCCCTCCACTTT. This codes for CPRGANSPLHF.